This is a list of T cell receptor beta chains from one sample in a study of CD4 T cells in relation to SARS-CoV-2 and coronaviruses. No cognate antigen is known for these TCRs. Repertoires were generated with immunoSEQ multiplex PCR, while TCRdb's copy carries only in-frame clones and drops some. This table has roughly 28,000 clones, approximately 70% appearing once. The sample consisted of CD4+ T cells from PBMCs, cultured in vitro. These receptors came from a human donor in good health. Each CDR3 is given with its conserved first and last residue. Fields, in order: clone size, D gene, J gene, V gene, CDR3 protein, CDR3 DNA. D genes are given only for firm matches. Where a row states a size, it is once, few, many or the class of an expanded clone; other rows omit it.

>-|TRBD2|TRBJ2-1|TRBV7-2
CASSPRTSGHNEQFF
TGTGCCAGCAGCCCGAGGACTAGCGGGCACAATGAGCAGTTCTTC
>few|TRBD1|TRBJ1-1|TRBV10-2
CASSEAGQGNTEAFF
TGCGCCAGCAGTGAGGCTGGACAGGGTAACACTGAAGCTTTCTTT
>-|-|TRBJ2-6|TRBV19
CASSPSPIIAGANVLTF
TGTGCCAGTAGCCCCTCCCCCATTATAGCTGGGGCCAACGTCCTGACTTTC
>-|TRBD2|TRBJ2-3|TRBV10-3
CAISAEAGGQDTQYF
TGTGCCATCAGTGCCGAAGCGGGGGGGCAAGATACGCAGTATTTT
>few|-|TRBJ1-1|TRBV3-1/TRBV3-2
CASSRRDFNTEAFF
TGTGCCAGCAGCCGACGGGATTTTAACACTGAAGCTTTCTTT
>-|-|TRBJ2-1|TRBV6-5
CASSLDRAEQFF
TGTGCCAGCAGTTTGGACCGGGCTGAGCAGTTCTTC
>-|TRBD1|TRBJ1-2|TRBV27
CASSLVTGKGRDGYTF
TGTGCCAGCAGTTTAGTGACAGGGAAAGGACGAGATGGCTACACCTTC
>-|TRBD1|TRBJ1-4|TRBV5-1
CASSFENRGEKLFF
TGCGCCAGCAGCTTTGAAAACAGGGGTGAAAAACTGTTTTTT
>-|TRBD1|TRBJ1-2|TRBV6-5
CASSYRDSFGAYGYTF
TGTGCCAGCAGTTACCGGGACAGCTTCGGAGCCTATGGCTACACCTTC
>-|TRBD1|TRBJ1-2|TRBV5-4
CASSLEPGGRYGYTF
TGTGCCAGCAGCTTGGAGCCAGGGGGACGGTATGGCTACACCTTC
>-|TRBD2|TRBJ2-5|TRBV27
CASSLAGTKLGTTQETQYF
TGTGCCAGCAGTTTGGCCGGCACGAAGCTCGGGACTACGCAAGAGACCCAGTACTTC
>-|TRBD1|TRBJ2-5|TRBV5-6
CASSSTGARETQYF
TGTGCCAGCAGCTCGACAGGGGCGCGGGAGACCCAGTACTTC
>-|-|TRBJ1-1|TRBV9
CASSVESRASQDTEAFF
TGTGCCAGCAGCGTAGAATCTCGGGCTTCCCAAGACACTGAAGCTTTCTTT
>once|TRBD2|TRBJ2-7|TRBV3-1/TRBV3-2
CASSQLAGAWEQYF
TGTGCCAGCAGCCAACTAGCGGGGGCTTGGGAGCAGTACTTC
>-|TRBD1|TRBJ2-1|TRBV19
CASSIGLAGGPYNEQFF
TGTGCCAGTAGTATTGGTCTCGCAGGGGGCCCCTACAATGAGCAGTTCTTC
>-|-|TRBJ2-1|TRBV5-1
CASSLGQGSHNEQFF
TGCGCCAGCAGCTTGGGGCAGGGGAGTCACAATGAGCAGTTCTTC
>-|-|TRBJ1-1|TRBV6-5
CASRPLWGNTEAFF
TGTGCCAGCAGACCACTGTGGGGGAACACTGAAGCTTTCTTT
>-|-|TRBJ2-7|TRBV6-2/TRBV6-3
CASSNTWRAISSYEQYF
TGTGCCAGCAGTAACACCTGGCGGGCTATAAGCTCCTACGAGCAGTACTTC
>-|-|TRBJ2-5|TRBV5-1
CASSTQETQYF
TGCGCCAGCAGCACACAAGAGACCCAGTACTTC
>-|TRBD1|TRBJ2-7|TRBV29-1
CSVEDRDRGPYEQYF
TGCAGCGTTGAAGACCGGGACAGGGGGCCTTACGAGCAGTACTTC
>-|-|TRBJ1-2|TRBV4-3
CASSQDSRGAYGYTF
TGCGCCAGCAGCCAAGATTCCAGGGGCGCCTATGGCTACACCTTC
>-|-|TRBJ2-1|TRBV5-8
CASSLAQNEQFF
TGTGCCAGCAGCTTGGCTCAAAATGAGCAGTTCTTC
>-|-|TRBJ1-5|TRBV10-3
CATNEGLGNQPQHF
TGTGCCACCAACGAAGGGTTAGGCAATCAGCCCCAGCATTTT
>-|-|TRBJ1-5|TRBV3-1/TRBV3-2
CASSQDGAGASNQPQHF
TGTGCCAGCAGCCAAGATGGGGCAGGGGCTAGCAATCAGCCCCAGCATTTT